This T cell receptor (beta chain) derives from a study of blood T cell repertoires in COVID-19 (dated by TCRdb to 2020 to 2021). In the study overall: The collaborator samples originated in the United States, Italy and Spain and spanned the acute and convalescent phases of COVID-19. Samples came from the ongoing ImmuneRACE study (first 160 participants) plus 1,254 subjects from 6 global collaborators. Deeply sampled blood TCRbeta repertoires from subjects exposed to, actively infected with, or recovered from COVID-19 were included in the dataset. Sample metadata almost always included a de-identified subject ID, COVID-19 status, age in years and sex. The repertoires were released in a freely available public database meant as a resource for research on the immune response to SARS-CoV-2. Where HLA class I and class II types were available, the types were taken from metadata supplied by the sample provider, not from assay-based typing. The material from the prospective study consisted of cDNA or gDNA derived from T cells, B-cell-depleted T cells, or PBMCs.

This clone was seen just once. Its antigen remains unidentified. Base-call qualities are not available, and no considerably larger clone is one nucleotide away. TCRbeta CDR3 regions were amplified from genomic DNA by means of the immunoSEQ Assay, a bias-controlled multiplex PCR. The paper's processing steps were these. Nucleated cell counts per sample were estimated from amplification of reference gene primers within the assay. To quantify the absolute abundance of each unique TCRbeta CDR3 rearrangement, sequence reads were collapsed and filtered. Productive Simpson clonality was computed per sample as the square root of Simpson's diversity index over productive rearrangements. This immuneACCESS table, as held by TCRdb, lists in-frame sequences with V and J called but not all clones. Of the missing ones, under half trace to an unresolved V gene in checked studies; the others have no known cause. That table gives V, J and clone size, and the DNA gave D and trimming. The table for this sample lists about 250,000 clones; approximately 89% of them were counted only once. The ten largest clones capture about 1.7% of the sample.

A second Seattle source provided samples from volunteer blood donors who had recovered from COVID-19. Collaborating institutions collected whole blood in K2EDTA tubes following their own protocols. For TCRbeta analysis, collaborator samples were shipped as frozen whole blood, as isolated PBMCs, or as DNA extracted from either sample type. From a lookup of the germline V gene, CDR1 and CDR2 are SGHTA and FQGNSA. The CDR3 numbers 16 residues from cysteine through phenylalanine. The DNA shown is the 48-base CDR3, in frame from base 1. For this chain, trimming is 5 bases at the V end and 4 bases at the J end, and the number of junction bases without a gene match is 10. General findings and caveats noted by the study authors: How much clinical and demographic metadata was included differed by source and by participant, and the metadata was provided uncurated.

The chain is encoded by TRBV7-2 joined to TRBJ2-2; TRBD1 agrees with 7 junctional bases. This TCR was recovered from a woman aged 55-69 years who had recovered from COVID-19. The specimen sequenced was peripheral blood. The CDR3 region: CASSRRGGMSTGELFF. The sequenced DNA is TGTGCCAGCAGCCGGAGAGGGGGCATGAGCACCGGGGAGCTGTTTTTT.